Each of the 13 T cell receptor beta chains below was sequenced from the same sample in a study of post-analysis software for immune sequencing data. No cognate antigen is known for these TCRs. TCR beta libraries were prepared from cDNA with unique molecular identifiers. Each CDR3 protein gets one entry after TCRdb re-called the PCR reads with MiXCR. In the table there are roughly 400,000 distinct CDR3 sequences, 39% of which are singletons. Regarding the study as a whole: Roughly 5 TRBV segments (TRBV5-6, TRBV5-1 and TRBV20-1 among them) occurred more frequently in patients than in controls.

The sequencing input was blood. All receptors derive from a girl aged 2-10 years with multiple sclerosis.

The chain couples TRBV12-3 or TRBV12-4 to TRBJ1-1; D is uncertain. This CDR3 is 11 amino acids long. Trimming took off 7 bases at V and 1 base at J, with 4 bases between the two ends. CDR3 sequence reads: CASNENTEAFF. DNA for the CDR3: TGTGCCAGCAACGAGAACACTGAAGCTTTCTTT.

The chain combines TRBV24-1 with TRBJ2-3, with D possibly TRBD1 on 5 matching bases. Germline CDR1 and CDR2: KGHDR and SFDVKD. The CDR3 covers 16 residues. Trimming left V 4 bases short and J 4 bases short, with 17 bases between. In DNA form, the CDR3 reads TGTGCCACCAGTGAGTTCCAAGGGGCAGGAGCAGATACGCAGTATTTT. Protein product: CATSEFQGAGADTQYF.

This clonotype was recorded a few times. The V call is TRBV29-1, the J call TRBJ2-5; perhaps TRBD1 as D (6 bases). V lost 6 bases and J 0 bases, leaving 11 bases between the germline ends. This CDR3 is 13 amino acids long. Germline assignment: CDR1 SQVTM and CDR2 ANQGSEA. DNA of the CDR3: TGCAGCGTGGGGGACATAGACCAAGAGACCCAGTACTTC. As protein: CSVGDIDQETQYF.

This chain links TRBV20-1 with TRBJ1-2; no clear D gene. The germline V gene has CDR1 DFQATT and CDR2 SNEGSKA (reference sequence). The CDR3 runs 13 residues. With 4 bases removed from V and 0 bases from J, the gap between germline ends came to 9 bases. CDR3 residues: CSATGLANYGYTF. DNA for the CDR3: TGCAGTGCTACCGGCTTAGCTAACTATGGCTACACCTTC.

The CDR3 bases are TGTGCCAGCAGTTTGGTTTCTTCGGTTGTCAATCAGCCCCAGCATTTT. Protein sequence: CASSLVSSVVNQPQHF. The chain links TRBV12-3 or TRBV12-4 to TRBJ1-5, with no clear D. Trimming took 3 bases from V and 3 from J, leaving 15 bases between them. The CDR3 spans 16 residues.

The rearrangement links TRBV12-3 or TRBV12-4 to TRBJ1-2; 8 bases are shared with TRBD1. The CDR3 has 14 amino acids. J gave up 5 bases and V 2 bases, and 4 bases lay outside the gene matches. The CDR3 DNA reads TGTGCCAGCAGTTTACGGACAGGGAGGTATGGCTACACCTTC. Residues: CASSLRTGRYGYTF.

This chain uses TRBV4-3 with TRBJ1-4; TRBD1 is a possible D gene (5 bases). Trimming took 0 bases from V and 0 from J, leaving 11 bases between them. This CDR3 has 17 amino acids. From germline, CDR1 is LGHNA and CDR2 YSLEER. The CDR3 DNA follows: TGCGCCAGCAGCCAAGATTTTCAGGGACCAACTAATGAAAAACTGTTTTTT. Its protein product is CASSQDFQGPTNEKLFF.

The chain employs TRBV12-3 or TRBV12-4 and TRBJ1-5; D is unclear. Trimming cost V 4 bases and J 6 bases, with 19 bases left between them. This CDR3 is built from 16 residues. The CDR3 nucleotides are TGTGCCAGCAGTTCCACGTCGCGATCAGGAGTTCAGCCCCAGCATTTT. Its translation is CASSSTSRSGVQPQHF.

This clonotype was recorded a few times. The chain uses TRBV6-2 or TRBV6-3 and TRBJ2-7, with D possibly TRBD2 on 5 matching bases. CDR1 and CDR2 from the germline V gene are MNHEY and SVGEGT. V lost 6 bases to trimming and J lost 3 bases, with 24 bases between them. The CDR3 extends over 17 amino acids. The CDR3 protein is CASRIPPWAGSNYEQYF. CDR3 nucleotide sequence: TGTGCCAGCAGAATCCCCCCTTGGGCGGGCTCGAACTACGAGCAGTACTTC.

The sample holds a few counts of this clonotype. The chain couples TRBV15 to TRBJ2-1; the match to TRBD1 covers 7 bases. The CDR3 has 15 amino acids. The trim removed 5 bases at V and 7 bases at J, leaving 11 bases unmatched. Germline V lookup: CDR1 LNHNV, CDR2 YYDKDF (reference sequence). The CDR3 region is CATSRRQGLVNEQFF. The CDR3 coding sequence is TGTGCCACCAGCCGAAGACAGGGTCTCGTTAATGAGCAGTTCTTC.

This clonotype turned up a few times. This chain connects TRBV7-2 to TRBJ2-3, with TRBD2 matching over 11 bases. The CDR3 sequence is 16 residues long. Germline trimming cut 8 bases from V and 2 bases from J; bases unmatched to any gene: 9. Per the germline V gene, CDR1 is SGHTA and CDR2 is FQGNSA. The CDR3 nucleotides read TGTGCCAGCGACTACACTAGCGGGAGTCCCACAGATACGCAGTATTTT. This translates into CASDYTSGSPTDTQYF.

The chain is built from TRBV9 and TRBJ1-1; possibly TRBD1 for D (5 bases). V was clipped by 1 base and J by 4 bases, with 8 bases between them. The germline V gene encodes CDR1 SGDLS and CDR2 YYNGEE. The CDR3 contains 13 residues. The chain's CDR3 is CASSVNGGTEAFF. The CDR3 DNA follows: TGTGCCAGCAGCGTAAATGGGGGCACTGAAGCTTTCTTT.

The CDR3: CASCSPVETQYF. In DNA, the CDR3 is TGTGCCAGCTGCTCCCCAGTGGAGACCCAGTACTTC. The chain carries TRBV25-1 and TRBJ2-5, with no clear D. This CDR3 comprises 12 residues. Germline CDR1 is MGHDK and CDR2 is SYGVNS. V lost 8 bases to trimming and J lost 5 bases, with 12 bases between them.